This TCR beta chain was obtained from a study of early T cells in non-severe SARS-CoV-2 infection. This clonotype has just a few counts. This CDR3 contains 16 residues. V trimming: 0 bases; J trimming: 3 bases; junction bases outside the gene matches: 7. TCRdb reanalysed the 5' RACE reads using MiXCR and keeps one entry per CDR3 protein. Altogether 45,000 to 75,000 distinct CDR3 sequences are present, around 12% being singletons, with the ten largest covering about 5%. The sequence came from an adult who was a healthcare worker with PCR-confirmed SARS-CoV-2 infection or an uninfected control (not recorded which). V usage is TRBV5-7 and J usage is TRBJ1-1, with 8 bases aligning to TRBD1. TRBV5-7 is an ORF; its function is uncertain. The source material was whole blood. CDR3 bases: TGTGCCAGCAGCTTGGATACAGGGGGGAGGTACACTGAAGCTTTCTTT. This codes for CASSLDTGGRYTEAFF.